These T cell receptor beta chains were read from a single sample in a study of OX40 agonist ivuxolimab in advanced cancers. Repertoires were generated with immunoSEQ multiplex PCR, while TCRdb's copy carries only in-frame clones and drops some. The sample has around 100,000 clones; 93% are singletons. The sequencing used CD4+ or CD8+ T cells sorted from blood, collected in a trial of the OX40 agonist ivuxolimab. The receptors come from an adult with an advanced solid tumor such as melanoma, head and neck, liver or kidney cancer. Both conserved end residues are part of each CDR3. A D gene is named only where the DNA matches it firmly. The listing skips clone size in some rows; elsewhere it reads once, few, many or a size class.

v_gene: TRBV28
abundance: .
j_gene: TRBJ1-2
d_gene: TRBD1
CDR3nt: TGTGCCAGCAGTCCCCGCCGGGACAGTGGCTACACCTTC
CDR3aa: CASSPRRDSGYTF

v_gene: TRBV6-6
abundance: .
j_gene: TRBJ1-5
d_gene: .
CDR3nt: TGTGCCAGCAGACCGACTTTTGGGGGAGATCAGCCCCAGCATTTT
CDR3aa: CASRPTFGGDQPQHF

v_gene: TRBV6-5
abundance: .
j_gene: TRBJ1-6
d_gene: .
CDR3nt: TGTGCCAGCAGCCCATCTTTCCAGGGTGGTTCACCCCTCCACTTT
CDR3aa: CASSPSFQGGSPLHF

v_gene: TRBV19
abundance: .
j_gene: TRBJ2-3
d_gene: TRBD2
CDR3nt: TGTGCCAGTAGTGGTCTAGCGGGTGGCACAGATACGCAGTATTTT
CDR3aa: CASSGLAGGTDTQYF

v_gene: TRBV6-4
abundance: .
j_gene: TRBJ2-3
d_gene: .
CDR3nt: TGTGCCAGCAGTGAAGATTGGGACACAGATACGCAGTATTTT
CDR3aa: CASSEDWDTDTQYF

v_gene: TRBV5-1
abundance: .
j_gene: TRBJ2-3
d_gene: .
CDR3nt: TGCGCCAGCAGCTTGGTAGACGGACGACCGGATACGCAGTATTTT
CDR3aa: CASSLVDGRPDTQYF

v_gene: TRBV11-3
abundance: .
j_gene: TRBJ1-1
d_gene: .
CDR3nt: TGTGCCAGCAGCGAAGGCAGGAACACTGAAGCTTTCTTT
CDR3aa: CASSEGRNTEAFF

v_gene: TRBV28
abundance: .
j_gene: TRBJ1-6
d_gene: .
CDR3nt: TGTGCCAGCAGTTGGAGTAATTCACCCCTCCACTTT
CDR3aa: CASSWSNSPLHF

v_gene: TRBV11-2
abundance: .
j_gene: TRBJ1-2
d_gene: .
CDR3nt: TGTGCCAGCAGCTGGCAGGGAATTAATGGCTACACCTTC
CDR3aa: CASSWQGINGYTF

v_gene: TRBV28
abundance: .
j_gene: TRBJ1-6
d_gene: TRBD1
CDR3nt: TGTGCCAGCCCCCCCCCGGGACAGGCGTATTCACCCCTCCACTTT
CDR3aa: CASPPPGQAYSPLHF

v_gene: TRBV6-6
abundance: once
j_gene: TRBJ2-2
d_gene: TRBD2
CDR3nt: TGTGCCAGCAGTAGACTAGCGGAGAACACCGGGGAGCTGTTTTTT
CDR3aa: CASSRLAENTGELFF

v_gene: TRBV4-1
abundance: .
j_gene: TRBJ2-5
d_gene: .
CDR3nt: TGCGCCAGCAGCCAAGATTGGGAGGTGGGGAGGAGTAGAGAGACCCAGTACTTC
CDR3aa: CASSQDWEVGRSRETQYF

v_gene: TRBV29-1
abundance: .
j_gene: TRBJ2-5
d_gene: .
CDR3nt: TGCAGCGTTGGAGAGACCCAGTACTTC
CDR3aa: CSVGETQYF